This T cell receptor (beta chain) was retrieved from a study of persistence of HIV-infected CD4 T cells. Across the whole study: Isolated cells were CMV- and HIV-1 Gag-responding CD4+ T cells. Study-wide points: Degenerate expanded CDR3beta sequences were enriched among CMV- and Gag-responding cells. TCR oligoclonality correlated with proviral oligoclonality in the same sorted populations.

The immunoSEQ assay was version 4, run in survey mode. Sequenced by immunoSEQ multiplex PCR; TCRdb stores in-frame clones only, minus some. The repertoire has 30,000 to 45,000 clones, approximately 87% of them found once; the top ten carry 4.5% to 6%. This clone was picked up a small number of times. The antigen remains undetermined. Trimming took 2 bases from V and 5 from J, leaving 12 bases between them. CDR1 and CDR2 (germline): LNHNV, YYDKDF (reference sequence). The CDR3 is 14 residues long. Overlapping HIV-1 Gag 15-mer peptides at around 0.91 ug per peptide per mL were used. CD40L-negative CD69-negative CD45RO-high memory CD4+ T cells were sorted as populations depleted of antigen-responding cells.

Sequenced here: cultured CD4+ T cells from PBMCs, sampled from a patient who received antiretroviral therapy. This rearrangement joins TRBV15 to TRBJ1-2; D ambiguous. This TCR came from an adult with HIV. The donor label of this sample is uncertain. The CDR3, as DNA: TGTGCCACCAGCAGAAGACATATAGAATATGGCTACACCTTC. Translation gives CATSRRHIEYGYTF.